These T cell receptor beta chains were read from a single sample in a study of T cells in Graves' hyperthyroidism and ophthalmopathy. Via MiXCR, TCRdb re-called the multiplex PCR reads, giving one row per CDR3 protein. Of some 180,000 distinct CDR3 sequences in the sample, around 17% were seen once. The material sequenced was blood. All receptors derive from a woman between 50 and 59 years old with Graves' hyperthyroidism. Both conserved end residues are part of each CDR3. The order of the fields is J gene, D gene, clone size, V gene, CDR3 DNA, CDR3 protein. D genes are given only for firm matches. Clone size appears in some rows only: once, few, many, or a class for an expanded clone.

>TRBJ1-1|-|many|TRBV13
TGTGCCAGCAGCCCCCTAGGAGGGCGTAACACTGAAGCTTTCTTT
CASSPLGGRNTEAFF
>TRBJ2-2|TRBD2|-|TRBV20-1
TGCAGTGTTAGAGAGGCGGGGGCGAACACCGGGGAGCTGTTTTTT
CSVREAGANTGELFF
>TRBJ2-1|-|once|TRBV29-1
TGCAGCGTTGGTAGGAGACTCGCGACCAATGAGCAGTTCTTC
CSVGRRLATNEQFF
>TRBJ1-4|-|-|TRBV10-3
TGTGCCATCAGTGGGTCTGTTGCCCCCGAACTCGATGAACTGTTTTTT
CAISGSVAPELDELFF
>TRBJ2-1|-|many|TRBV20-1
TGCAGTGCTAGTGAAGTTACCTACAATGAGCAGTTCTTC
CSASEVTYNEQFF
>TRBJ1-4|TRBD1|many|TRBV12-3/TRBV12-4
TGTGCCAGCAGTTCGCCCCGGACAGGGGTGGTTGAAAAACTGTTTTTT
CASSSPRTGVVEKLFF
>TRBJ2-7|-|few|TRBV27
TGTGCCAGCAAGGCAGTGTCCTCCTACGAGCAGTACTTC
CASKAVSSYEQYF
>TRBJ2-5|-|-|TRBV5-1
TGCGCCAGCAGCCCTCAGACAGGATCAGAGACCCAGTACTTC
CASSPQTGSETQYF
>TRBJ2-7|TRBD1|many|TRBV7-8
TGTGCCAGCAGCTTAGTGATCCCGGGACAGACCTACGAGCAGTACTTC
CASSLVIPGQTYEQYF
>TRBJ2-7|TRBD1|many|TRBV11-3
TGTGCCAGCAGCTTGACAGGGGGCGTATTGTCCTACGAGCAGTACTTC
CASSLTGGVLSYEQYF
>TRBJ2-5|-|many|TRBV11-3
TGTGCCAGCAGCTCACAGGCTGCGCAGACCCAGTACTTC
CASSSQAAQTQYF
>TRBJ1-2|-|-|TRBV20-1
TGCAGTGCTAGTAGACCGGACATCTTGGAAGGCACCTTC
CSASRPDILEGTF
>TRBJ1-1|-|-|TRBV18
TGTGCCAGCTCACCAAGGGAGAACACTGAAGCTTTCTTT
CASSPRENTEAFF
>TRBJ2-1|TRBD2|few|TRBV20-1
TGCAGTGCTAGAGCTAGCGGGAGGGCCTATGAGCAGTTCTTC
CSARASGRAYEQFF
>TRBJ2-5|TRBD2|many|TRBV11-3
TGTGCCAGCAGCCGAAGACTAGCGGGAGGACCGGGGGAGACCCAGTACTTC
CASSRRLAGGPGETQYF
>TRBJ2-3|TRBD2|-|TRBV2
TGTGCCAGCAGGGGGGGACTAGCGGGACCAGATACGCAGTGTTTT
CASRGGLAGPDTQCF
>TRBJ2-1|TRBD2|few|TRBV20-1
TGCAGTGCTCCCCAGGGACAGGGAGCCGGGACTAGCGGGAGTTTATCCTACAATGAGCAGTTCTTC
CSAPQGQGAGTSGSLSYNEQFF
>TRBJ1-4|-|few|TRBV2
TGTGCCAGCAGTGAACAGGGCACTAATGAAAAACTGTTTTTT
CASSEQGTNEKLFF
>TRBJ1-3|TRBD1|-|TRBV5-1
TGCGCCAGCAGCTTGGGTGCAGGGGGCCACAACACCATATATTTT
CASSLGAGGHNTIYF
>TRBJ2-3|-|few|TRBV5-6
TGTGCCAGCAGCTTAAGACTCCAGGGAGGCACAGATACGCAGTATTTT
CASSLRLQGGTDTQYF
>TRBJ2-2|-|many|TRBV2
TGTGCCAGCATTGTTCCAGGGGCGAACACCGGGGAGCTGTTTTTT
CASIVPGANTGELFF
>TRBJ2-1|TRBD2|few|TRBV19
TGTGCCAGTAGTACAGGCGGCGGGAGGAATGAGCAGTCCTTC
CASSTGGGRNEQSF
>TRBJ2-1|TRBD2|once|TRBV7-6
TGTGCCAGCAGCTTAGCGGTCTGGACTAGCGGGAGGAGTCCCTACAATGAGCAGTTCTTC
CASSLAVWTSGRSPYNEQFF
>TRBJ1-2|-|many|TRBV5-1
TGCGCCAGCAGCTTGGAGGGCAGCTTGCCCTATGGCTACACCTTC
CASSLEGSLPYGYTF
>TRBJ2-1|TRBD2|-|TRBV18
TGTACCAGCTCACCAGCGACTAGCGGGAGACTAGACAATGAGCAGTTCTTC
CTSSPATSGRLDNEQFF
>TRBJ1-1|TRBD1|many|TRBV3-1
TGTGCCAGCAGCCAAAGAAGGACAGGAAACACTGAAGCTTTCTTT
CASSQRRTGNTEAFF
>TRBJ1-2|TRBD1|many|TRBV2
TGTGCCAGCAGCCCTGACAGGGGGACTAACTATGGCTACACCTTC
CASSPDRGTNYGYTF
>TRBJ2-2|-|-|TRBV6-5
TGTGCCAGCAGTTACTCGTCCTTAAGTGGTACCGGGGAGCTGTTTTTT
CASSYSSLSGTGELFF
>TRBJ2-2|TRBD2|few|TRBV2
TGTGCCACAAAGCGGGAGGCCCAATACACCGGGGAGCTGTTTTTT
CATKREAQYTGELFF
>TRBJ1-4|-|few|TRBV10-3
TGTGCCATCAGTCCCGGGGAAAAACTGTTTTTT
CAISPGEKLFF
>TRBJ2-1|-|many|TRBV11-2
TGTGCCAGCACCACCGTGGGGGGTTACAATGAGCAGTTCTTC
CASTTVGGYNEQFF
>TRBJ2-1|-|few|TRBV19
TGTGCCAGTAGTCCCCTCGCGAGGATCAGTGAGCAGTTCTTC
CASSPLARISEQFF
>TRBJ1-1|-|many|TRBV9
TGTGCCAGCAGCGTAGCCCCCAACCGACAGAACACTGAAGCTTTCTTT
CASSVAPNRQNTEAFF
>TRBJ1-2|TRBD1|many|TRBV20-1
TGCAGTGCCATGGACAGGGTCGGAGGCTACACCTTC
CSAMDRVGGYTF
>TRBJ1-1|-|-|TRBV18
TGTGCCAGCTCACAACAGGCGAACACTGAAGCTTTCTTT
CASSQQANTEAFF
>TRBJ2-7|TRBD1|many|TRBV29-1
TGCAGCGTTGAAGTGCTCAGGGGGCAGGGAGAGCAGTACTTC
CSVEVLRGQGEQYF
>TRBJ2-7|TRBD2|few|TRBV6-2/TRBV6-3
TGTGCCAGCAGTGGCGCTAGCGGGAGTACGCAGCAGTACTTC
CASSGASGSTQQYF
>TRBJ2-3|-|many|TRBV11-3
TGTGCCAGCGCGAGTCGGCCAGAGGGAACAGATACGCAGTATTTT
CASASRPEGTDTQYF
>TRBJ2-3|-|-|TRBV9
TGTGCCAGCAGCTCGAGGGGTAACACAGATACGCAGTATTTT
CASSSRGNTDTQYF
>TRBJ1-1|TRBD1|few|TRBV3-1
TGTGCCAGCAGCCTAATGACAGGGGGCGAAACTGAAGCTTTCTTT
CASSLMTGGETEAFF
>TRBJ1-5|-|many|TRBV6-1
TGTGCCAGCAGTGAACAGAATAGCGCGGGTCAGCCCCAGCATTTT
CASSEQNSAGQPQHF
>TRBJ2-3|TRBD2|many|TRBV20-1
TGCAGTGCTAGAGACACTAGCGGGTTATACACAGATACGCAGTATTTT
CSARDTSGLYTDTQYF
>TRBJ2-3|-|many|TRBV11-3
TGTGCCAGCAGCTCGGGATCTCAGGGGAGAGTCTCCGATACGCAGTATTTT
CASSSGSQGRVSDTQYF
>TRBJ2-1|TRBD2|once|TRBV27
TGTGCCAGCAGCCCATATTGGCGGGAGGAATACAATGAGCAGTTCTTC
CASSPYWREEYNEQFF
>TRBJ2-1|-|many|TRBV7-9
TGTGCCAGCAGCCCCGGCGGGGTAGGGGGCAATGAGCAGTTCTTC
CASSPGGVGGNEQFF
>TRBJ1-2|-|-|TRBV2
TGTGCCAGCAGTGAAGCTCTGGGGAGTGGCTACACCTTC
CASSEALGSGYTF
>TRBJ2-3|TRBD2|-|TRBV11-2
TGTGCCAGCAGCTTATTGGGACTAGTGGCAGATACGCAGTATTTT
CASSLLGLVADTQYF
>TRBJ2-1|TRBD2|many|TRBV10-1
TGCGCCAGCAGTGAGTCGACGGGAGGGAGGTATGAGCAGTTCTTC
CASSESTGGRYEQFF
>TRBJ1-1|TRBD1|-|TRBV12-3/TRBV12-4
TGTGCCAGCAGTTGGGGTAGACAGGGCGCCGGGGCTTTCTTT
CASSWGRQGAGAFF
>TRBJ2-1|-|-|TRBV18
TGTGCCAGCTCATCCCCCCCGCGGTGGAGCTCAAATGAGCAGTTCTTC
CASSSPPRWSSNEQFF
>TRBJ1-1|-|many|TRBV30
TGTGCCTGGAGTCCGGGGCCGAACACTGAAGCTTTCTTT
CAWSPGPNTEAFF
>TRBJ1-1|TRBD1|many|TRBV6-1
TGTGCCAGCCGAACAGGACAGGGGAGATTGGCTTTCTTT
CASRTGQGRLAFF
>TRBJ2-3|-|-|TRBV12-3/TRBV12-4
TGTGCCAGCAGTTTATCGGCGGGTCTTAGCACAGATACGCAGTATTTT
CASSLSAGLSTDTQYF
>TRBJ2-3|-|few|TRBV28
TGTGCCAGTACCCGCGGGGGCAACACAGATACGCAGTATTTT
CASTRGGNTDTQYF